The clone carrying this T cell receptor beta chain was seen a handful of times. Its specificity is not known. TCR alpha and beta CDR3 regions were amplified from RNA using iRepertoire nested multiplex PCR. TCRdb re-analysed the multiplex PCR reads in MiXCR, keeping a single row per CDR3 protein. In the table there are tens of thousands of distinct CDR3 sequences, about a quarter of which are singletons. This sample stems from a study of glioma-infiltrating T cells. V lost 4 bases and J 6 bases, leaving 7 bases between the germline ends. The length of the CDR3 is 10 residues. Germline CDR1 is SQVTM and CDR2 is ANQGSEA. General observations from the study: Gliomas, especially low-grade, showed above-expected tissue-blood divergence; non-neoplastic patients showed below.

This receptor was taken from a human donor with low-grade glioma or glioblastoma, undergoing nonglioma brain surgery, or in good health (not recorded which). Source material: glioma tissue, nonneoplastic brain tissue, or PBMCs (not recorded which). This sequence joins TRBV29-1 and TRBJ2-7, with no clear D. DNA for the CDR3: TGCAGCGTTGGGCAGTCCGAGCAGTACTTC. Amino acids: CSVGQSEQYF.